This T cell receptor beta chain was obtained from a study of OX40 agonist ivuxolimab in advanced cancers. Study-level background: Patients undergoing dose escalation presented with hepatocellular carcinoma, melanoma, renal cell or head and neck cancer.

The assay was immunoSEQ multiplex PCR, and TCRdb's table has in-frame clones only and misses some. The table lists 75,000 to 90,000 clones, 85% to 95% of them singletons. The CDR3 runs to 14 residues. Germline lookup yields CDR1 SGDLS and CDR2 YYNGEE. Trimming removed 0 bases at V and 7 bases at J, with 13 bases between. Regarding this clone: Its antigen is unidentified.

The study's findings and limits: At 0.1 to 3.0 mg/kg and by week 6, clonal expansion occurred in CD4+ and CD8+ blood T cells. Researchers report that CD8+ T cells had, on average, more expanded clones than CD4+.

Sequences were derived from CD4+ or CD8+ T cells sorted from blood, sampled in a trial of the OX40 agonist ivuxolimab. This TCR was sampled from an adult with an advanced solid tumor such as melanoma, head and neck, liver or kidney cancer. V gene TRBV9 combines with J gene TRBJ1-2; D gene uncertain. The CDR3 loop reads CASSVVGQRGGYTF. Here the CDR3 DNA reads TGTGCCAGCAGCGTAGTAGGCCAGCGGGGTGGCTACACCTTC.